Listed below are T cell receptor beta chains from one sample, sequenced in a study of blood T cell repertoires in COVID-19. The assay was immunoSEQ multiplex PCR, and TCRdb's table has in-frame clones only and misses some. This sample has around 170,000 clones, with 89% found just once. The sample taken for sequencing was peripheral blood. These receptors came from a young man who had recovered from COVID-19. Each CDR3 is given with its conserved first and last residue. D genes are given only for firm matches. Rows give clone size only sometimes, using once, few, many, or a class for an expanded clone.

D gene,J gene,clone size,CDR3 length,V gene,CDR3 DNA,CDR3 protein
TRBD2,TRBJ2-3,.,15,TRBV5-1,TGCGCCAGCAGCTCCACTAGCGGGAGTACAGATACGCAGTATTTT,CASSSTSGSTDTQYF
.,TRBJ2-7,.,13,TRBV28,TGTGCCAGCAGTCCCCCCGGGTTCTACGAGCAGTACTTC,CASSPPGFYEQYF
.,TRBJ2-7,.,14,TRBV27,TGTGCCAGCAGTTTAGTTGTGGGAGTTGGCGAGCAGTACTTC,CASSLVVGVGEQYF
.,TRBJ1-6,.,14,TRBV6-6,TGTGCCAGCACCGAACAGGGACCTAATTCACCCCTCCACTTT,CASTEQGPNSPLHF
.,TRBJ2-7,.,14,TRBV7-2,TGTGCCAGCAGCTCTCCGTTTTTCTCCTACGAGCAGTACTTC,CASSSPFFSYEQYF
.,TRBJ2-7,.,14,TRBV15,TGTGCCACCAGCAGAGACAGGGCTAGGTACGAGCAGTACTTC,CATSRDRARYEQYF
.,TRBJ2-1,.,11,TRBV20-1,TGCAGTGCCTCCCTAGTCGATGAGCAGTTCTTC,CSASLVDEQFF
.,TRBJ2-1,few,13,TRBV5-1,TGCGCCAGCAGCTTGATCCCAGGCAATGAGCAGTTCTTC,CASSLIPGNEQFF
.,TRBJ1-4,.,14,TRBV7-9,TGTGCCAGCAGCTTAAGAGGGATTAATGAAAAACTGTTTTTT,CASSLRGINEKLFF
TRBD2,TRBJ2-7,.,14,TRBV4-2,TGTGCCAGCAGCCAAGAATTAGCGGGTTACGAGCAGTACTTC,CASSQELAGYEQYF
TRBD2,TRBJ2-1,.,16,TRBV9,TGTGCCAGCAGCGTTCAATCTAGCGGGATCTCTCACGAGCAGTTCTTC,CASSVQSSGISHEQFF
TRBD1,TRBJ1-3,.,19,TRBV9,TGTGCCAGCAGCGGCGAGGTGGGGCTCAGGGGGCTGACTGGAAACACCATATATTTT,CASSGEVGLRGLTGNTIYF
.,TRBJ1-4,.,16,TRBV30,TGTGCCTGGAGTGTAAGGGGGACCCTCAAGGGTGAAAAACTGTTTTTT,CAWSVRGTLKGEKLFF
TRBD2,TRBJ2-1,.,16,TRBV27,TGTGCCAGCAGTCCACAGCTAGCGGGAGGGCACAATGAGCAGTTCTTC,CASSPQLAGGHNEQFF
TRBD1,TRBJ1-1,.,16,TRBV6-6,TGTGCCAGCAGTTACCCCACCGGGACAGTGAACACTGAAGCTTTCTTT,CASSYPTGTVNTEAFF
TRBD1,TRBJ1-5,once,14,TRBV2,TGTGCCAGCCAGGGGACAGGGGAGAATCAGCCCCAGCATTTT,CASQGTGENQPQHF
.,TRBJ1-1,.,10,TRBV21-1,TGTGCCAGGAAAGGGAGGTCGGCTTTCTTT,CARKGRSAFF
TRBD2,TRBJ2-7,.,13,TRBV12-3/TRBV12-4,TGTGCCAGCAGCCGTGGGAGGGTTGGAGAGCAGTACTTC,CASSRGRVGEQYF
.,TRBJ1-2,.,14,TRBV6-5,TGTGCCAGCAGTTACGGCTTCGATCGCGGAGGCTACACCTTC,CASSYGFDRGGYTF
.,TRBJ2-1,.,14,TRBV6-6,TGTGCCAGCGATTACGGCGGCTCCTACAATGAGCAGTTCTTC,CASDYGGSYNEQFF
.,TRBJ1-6,.,16,TRBV19,TGTGCCAGTAGTATAAAGGCGTCCGCGGATAATTCACCCCTCCACTTT,CASSIKASADNSPLHF
TRBD2,TRBJ2-6,.,21,TRBV15,TGTGCCACCAGCAAACCACAGGGAATCTCTAGCGGGGCCTCTGGGGCCAACGTCCTGACTTTC,CATSKPQGISSGASGANVLTF
.,TRBJ2-1,few,15,TRBV7-8,TGTGCCAGCAGCCCAAGGGACTCCTCCTCCAATGAGCAGTTCTTC,CASSPRDSSSNEQFF
.,TRBJ2-5,.,15,TRBV5-1,TGCGCCAGCAGCTTGGGAGGAAAGGCCTGGGAGACCCAGTACTTC,CASSLGGKAWETQYF
.,TRBJ2-3,.,14,TRBV14,TGTGCCAGCAGTCGACAGGAGTTCACAGATACGCAGTATTTT,CASSRQEFTDTQYF
.,TRBJ1-6,.,14,TRBV9,TGTGCCAGCAGAAACGACCAGGGGTTTTCACCCCTCCACTTT,CASRNDQGFSPLHF
.,TRBJ1-1,.,12,TRBV6-2/TRBV6-3,TGTGCCAGCAGCATCCTAGGATCGGAGGCTTTCTTT,CASSILGSEAFF